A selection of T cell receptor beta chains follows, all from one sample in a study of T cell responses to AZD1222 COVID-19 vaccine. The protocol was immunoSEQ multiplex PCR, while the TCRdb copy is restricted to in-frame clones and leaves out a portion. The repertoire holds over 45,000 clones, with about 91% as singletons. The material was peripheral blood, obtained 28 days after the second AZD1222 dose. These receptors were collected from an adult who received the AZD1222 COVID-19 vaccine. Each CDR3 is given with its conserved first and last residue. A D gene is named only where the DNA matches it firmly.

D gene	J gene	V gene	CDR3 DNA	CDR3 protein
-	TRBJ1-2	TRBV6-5	TGTGCCAGCAGTTACTATGGCTACACCTTC	CASSYYGYTF
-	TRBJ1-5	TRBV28	TGTGCTACCAATCCTTCCCAGGGTGTTAATCAGCCCCAGCATTTT	CATNPSQGVNQPQHF
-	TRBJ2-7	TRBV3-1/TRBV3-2	TGTGCCAGCAGCCAAAGGAGACAGGCCCACGAGCAGTACTTC	CASSQRRQAHEQYF
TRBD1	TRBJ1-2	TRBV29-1	TGCAGCGTTACAGGGGCCGAGATGGGTTATGGCTACACCTTC	CSVTGAEMGYGYTF
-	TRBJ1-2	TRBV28	TGTGCCAGCAGTTTCCGGGGGGGCAGAGCGCTACCCAACTATGGCTACACCTTC	CASSFRGGRALPNYGYTF
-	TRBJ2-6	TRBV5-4	TGTGCCAGCAGCCGCGACCCAGAAGGGTCTTCTGGGGCCAACGTCCTGACTTTC	CASSRDPEGSSGANVLTF
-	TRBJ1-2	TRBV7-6	TGTGCCAGCAGCTTAGCGCAGGGGCCTCAAACATTTGATGGCTACACCTTC	CASSLAQGPQTFDGYTF
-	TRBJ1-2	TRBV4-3	TGCGCCAGCAGCCAAGGTGTGGGGGCCAACTATGGCTACACCTTC	CASSQGVGANYGYTF
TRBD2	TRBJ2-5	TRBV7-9	TGTGCCAGCAGCTTAAGTTTAGCGGGAGTGCGGGAGACCCAGTACTTC	CASSLSLAGVRETQYF
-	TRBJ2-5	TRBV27	TGTGCCAGCGGACGACCGGGGAGCCAAGAGACCCAGTACTTC	CASGRPGSQETQYF
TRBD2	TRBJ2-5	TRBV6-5	TGTGCCAGCATCCAACTAGCGGGGAACCAAGAGACCCAGTACTTC	CASIQLAGNQETQYF